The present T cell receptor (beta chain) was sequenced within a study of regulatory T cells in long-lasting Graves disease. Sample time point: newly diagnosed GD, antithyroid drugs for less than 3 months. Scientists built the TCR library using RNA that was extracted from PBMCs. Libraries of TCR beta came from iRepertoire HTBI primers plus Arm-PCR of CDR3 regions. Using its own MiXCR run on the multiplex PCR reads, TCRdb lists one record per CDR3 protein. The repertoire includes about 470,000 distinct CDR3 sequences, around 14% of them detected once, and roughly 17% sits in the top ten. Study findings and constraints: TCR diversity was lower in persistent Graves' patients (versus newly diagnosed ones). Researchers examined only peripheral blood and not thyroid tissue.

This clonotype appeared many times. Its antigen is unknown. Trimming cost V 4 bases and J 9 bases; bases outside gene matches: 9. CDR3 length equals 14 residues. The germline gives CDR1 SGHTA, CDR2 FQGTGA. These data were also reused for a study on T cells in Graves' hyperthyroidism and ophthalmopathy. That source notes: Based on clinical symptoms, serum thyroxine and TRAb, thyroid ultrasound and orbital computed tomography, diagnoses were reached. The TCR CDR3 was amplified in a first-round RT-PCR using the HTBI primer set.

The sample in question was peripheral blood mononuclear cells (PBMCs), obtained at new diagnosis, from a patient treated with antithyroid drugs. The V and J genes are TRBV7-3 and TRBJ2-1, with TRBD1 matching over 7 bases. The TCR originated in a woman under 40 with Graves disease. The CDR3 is CASSSADRVTEQFF. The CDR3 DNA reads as TGTGCCAGCAGCTCCGCCGACAGGGTTACTGAGCAGTTCTTC.